Many counts were recorded for the clone carrying this TCR beta chain. This entry comes from a study of T cells after yellow fever vaccination. TCRdb re-analysed the 5' RACE reads in MiXCR, keeping a single row per CDR3 protein. Found here are more than 95,000 distinct CDR3 sequences, under 8.5% of them singletons; the top ten hold roughly 2.6%. This specimen was CD4+ T cells sorted from PBMCs, taken 10 days after the first yellow fever vaccination. The clonotype comes from a man younger than 35 who received the YFV17D yellow fever vaccine.

CDR3 residues: CSAPGHKYQETQYF. Written as DNA, the CDR3 is TGCAGTGCTCCGGGTCACAAGTACCAAGAGACCCAGTACTTC. The chain employs TRBV20-1 and TRBJ2-5; no clear D. CDR3 length: 14 residues. V lost 5 bases and J lost 0, with 13 bases in between. Germline CDR1 reads DFQATT; CDR2 reads SNEGSKA (reference sequence).